The 22 T cell receptor beta chains below were found in one sample sequenced in a study of blood T cell repertoires in COVID-19 (dated by TCRdb to between 2020 and 2021). The library was built by means of the immunoSEQ multiplex PCR assay. TCRdb stores this immuneACCESS table with in-frame sequences only. Part of the clones is absent; in the studies checked, under half of the shortfall reflects unresolved V genes, and no reason is known for the rest. Counted in this sample were approximately 26,000 clones; more than 75% of them appeared once. The ten largest clones add up to 13% of the sample. The source material was peripheral blood. The source of these receptors is a human donor in a cohort sampled during active COVID-19. The donor label of this sample is uncertain.

The chain couples TRBV9 to TRBJ2-7; tentative D call: TRBD1 (6 bases). Per germline, CDR1 SGDLS and CDR2 YYNGEE. This CDR3 has 11 residues. Trimming removed 3 bases at V and 5 bases at J, with 6 bases between. The CDR3 here is CASSGDNEQYF. CDR3 coding DNA: TGTGCCAGCAGCGGGGACAACGAGCAGTACTTC.

The genes are TRBV5-5 and TRBJ1-2, with D possibly TRBD1 on 5 matching bases. V lost 5 bases, J lost 8 bases, and 16 bases lay in between. CDR1 and CDR2 from the germline V gene are SGHKS and YYEKEE (reference sequence). This CDR3 has 13 amino acids. CDR3: CASSFQGYDGYTF. CDR3 bases: TGTGCCAGCAGTTTTCAGGGTTACGACGGCTACACCTTC. The full variable domain, its missing parts supplied by reference TRBV5-5 and TRBJ1-2, is DAGVTQSPTHLIKTRGQQVTLRCSPISGHKSVSWYQQVLGQGPQFIFQYYEKEERGRGNFPDRFSARQFPNYSSELNVNALLLGDSALYLCASSFQGYDGYTFGSGTRLTVV.

The rearrangement uses TRBV3-1 (or the pseudogene TRBV3-2) and TRBJ2-4; D is uncertain. Trimming took 0 bases from V and 0 from J, leaving 6 bases between them. From germline, CDR1 is LGHDT and CDR2 YNNKEL (reference sequence). The CDR3 has 15 amino acids. The CDR3 sequence is CASSQDFLAKNIQYF. In DNA form, the CDR3 reads TGTGCCAGCAGCCAAGATTTCCTAGCCAAAAACATTCAGTACTTC.

This chain connects TRBV7-2 to TRBJ2-2, with D perhaps TRBD1 (5 bases). Per germline, CDR1 SGHTA and CDR2 FQGNSA. Trimming stripped 5 bases from V and 1 base from J, with 14 bases between. The CDR3 sequence is 16 residues long. The CDR3 protein is CASSDRWGRNTGELFF. The CDR3 coding sequence is TGTGCCAGCAGCGACAGATGGGGCCGGAACACCGGGGAGCTGTTTTTT.

This clone has a handful of counts. The chain has TRBV3-1 (or the pseudogene TRBV3-2) and TRBJ1-5; D not certain. The germline V and J ends were trimmed by 4 bases and 0 bases, with 4 bases remaining between them. Germline CDR1 is LGHDT and CDR2 is YNNKEL (reference sequence). The CDR3 runs 13 residues. The CDR3: CASSPNSNQPQHF. The DNA of the CDR3 is TGTGCCAGCAGCCCCAATAGCAATCAGCCCCAGCATTTT.

CDR3 loop: CASSFGSRGRGIGELFF. The DNA for the CDR3 is TGTGCCAGCAGCTTTGGGTCGAGGGGGCGCGGTATCGGGGAGCTGTTTTTT. This chain connects TRBV5-4 to TRBJ2-2; 7 positions agree with TRBD1. The CDR3 covers 17 residues. The V segment lost 2 bases and the J segment 7 bases; nucleotides outside the gene matches: 14. The germline CDR1 and CDR2 sequences are SGHNT and YYREEE (reference sequence).

This clone was seen a single time. V gene TRBV27 combines with J gene TRBJ1-6; no clear D. The CDR3 extends over 16 amino acids. Trimming pared 3 bases from V and 7 bases from J, leaving 16 bases between. Looked up from germline, CDR1 is MNHEY and CDR2 is SMNVEV (reference sequence). The CDR3 here is CASSLGGGRVNSPLHF. CDR3 sequence (DNA): TGTGCCAGCAGTTTGGGAGGAGGGAGGGTAAATTCACCCCTCCACTTT.

V gene TRBV5-1 combines with J gene TRBJ1-3; 7 bases are a match to TRBD1. Looked up from germline, CDR1 is SGHRS and CDR2 is YFSETQ. The CDR3 loop spans 16 amino acids. The junction had 8 bases not matched to a gene; V was cut back by 3 bases and J by 2 bases. This CDR3 is CASSSFGQEAGNTIYF. The CDR3 DNA is TGCGCCAGCAGCTCCTTTGGACAGGAGGCTGGAAACACCATATATTTT.

This clone was seen a few times. The J gene is TRBJ1-4, the V gene TRBV4-2; tentatively, D is TRBD1 (5 bases). The germline V gene encodes CDR1 LGHNA and CDR2 YNFKEQ. The germline V and J ends were trimmed by 3 bases and 0 bases, with 14 bases remaining between them. The CDR3 runs 17 residues. CDR3 loop: CASSHRGRVTTNEKLFF. CDR3 DNA sequence: TGTGCCAGCAGCCATCGCGGCAGGGTGACAACTAATGAAAAACTGTTTTTT.

The rearrangement links TRBV27 to TRBJ1-4; D is unclear. CDR1 is MNHEY, CDR2 SMNVEV, per germline (reference sequence). Trimming shortened V by 5 bases and J by 0 bases, and 10 bases separated the two germline ends. The CDR3 has 15 residues. The CDR3 DNA follows: TGTGCCAGCAGTCTAGGGAGGGCAACTAATGAAAAACTGTTTTTT. It is translated as CASSLGRATNEKLFF.

The V call is TRBV11-3, the J call TRBJ2-1; 14 bases line up with TRBD2. J was trimmed by 7 bases and V by 4 bases; bases with no gene match: 6. Germline V lookup: CDR1 SGHNT, CDR2 YENEEA. CDR3 length: 16 residues. The CDR3 nucleotides read TGTGCCAGCAGCTCGCGACTAGCGGGGGGGCAGAATGAGCAGTTCTTC. Translation: CASSSRLAGGQNEQFF.

The rearrangement links TRBV7-2 to TRBJ2-4, with a tentative D call TRBD2 (7 bases). Trimming took 5 bases from V and 7 from J, leaving 24 bases between them. CDR3 size: 17 residues. In germline, CDR1 is SGHTA, CDR2 FQGNSA. CDR3 DNA sequence: TGTGCCAGCAGCACCAACCGACTTGGGGGGGGCCCGAACATTCAGTACTTC. Protein: CASSTNRLGGGPNIQYF. The full variable domain, rest sourced from reference TRBV7-2 and TRBJ2-4, is GAGVSQSPSNKVTEKGKDVELRCDPISGHTALYWYRQSLGQGLEFLIYFQGNSAPDKSGLPSDRFSAERTGGSVSTLTIQRTQQEDSAVYLCASSTNRLGGGPNIQYFGAGTRLSVL.

This rearrangement joins TRBV10-3 to TRBJ2-7; 9 positions match TRBD1. J lost 3 bases, V lost 5 bases, and 5 bases had no gene match. Germline V lookup: CDR1 ENHRY, CDR2 SYGVKD. The length of the CDR3 is 14 residues. CDR3 sequence (DNA): TGTGCCATCAGTACCGGGACAGGGTACTACGAGCAGTACTTC. It translates to CAISTGTGYYEQYF.

The chain carries TRBV10-3 and TRBJ2-1, with 10 bases fitting TRBD1. CDR3 length equals 16 residues. Per germline, CDR1 ENHRY and CDR2 SYGVKD. J was trimmed by 1 base and V by 5 bases; bases with no gene match: 5. The CDR3 loop is CAISPQGQGSYNEQFF. The CDR3 region has the DNA TGTGCCATCAGTCCCCAGGGACAGGGGTCCTACAATGAGCAGTTCTTC.

V gene TRBV5-4 combines with J gene TRBJ2-5; D remains unclear. CDR1 is SGHNT and CDR2 is YYREEE in the germline V gene (reference sequence). V was clipped by 2 bases and J by 2 bases, with 7 bases between them. CDR3 length equals 13 residues. CDR3 sequence reads: CASSFSVQETQYF. In DNA form, the CDR3 reads TGTGCCAGCAGCTTCTCCGTTCAAGAGACCCAGTACTTC.

This chain joins TRBV7-3 and TRBJ1-3; 9 positions agree with TRBD1. Trimming removed 3 bases from V and 0 bases from J; junction bases left unmatched: 0. CDR1 is SGHTA and CDR2 is FQGTGA in the germline V gene. This CDR3 contains 15 residues. The CDR3 sequence is CASSLTGGSGNTIYF. The CDR3, as DNA: TGTGCCAGCAGCTTGACAGGGGGCTCTGGAAACACCATATATTTT.

This chain joins TRBV2 and TRBJ1-2; no clear D. CDR1 is SNHLY and CDR2 is FYNNEI in the germline V gene. This CDR3 has 14 amino acids. V gave up 7 bases and J gave up 3 bases, with 15 bases separating them. The CDR3 bases are TGTGCCAGCATTCCAGCCTCCGGGGACTATGGCTACACCTTC. It codes for CASIPASGDYGYTF.

The V and J genes are TRBV5-6 and TRBJ2-7, with D hard to call. Trimming removed 3 bases at V and 1 base at J, with 2 bases between. CDR3 length equals 11 residues. Germline loops: CDR1 SGHDT, CDR2 YYEEEE. The CDR3, as DNA: TGTGCCAGCAGCTCATCCTACGAGCAGTACTTC. Its translation is CASSSSYEQYF.

This clone was seen a handful of times. The gene calls are TRBV6-5 and TRBJ2-1, with 10 positions matching TRBD1. Germline V gives CDR1 MNHEY, CDR2 SVGAGI. V lost 2 bases to trimming and J lost 6 bases; unmatched junction nucleotides: 7. The CDR3 is made up of 16 amino acids. CDR3 DNA sequence: TGTGCCAGCAGTTACCCCGGGACAGGGGCGGTCAATGAGCAGTTCTTC. Its protein product is CASSYPGTGAVNEQFF.

On this clone: Additional DNA sequences in this sample encode the identical CDR3. The chain employs TRBV5-4 and TRBJ2-2, with D possibly being TRBD2 (6 bases). This CDR3 region has 15 residues. V was trimmed by 0 bases and J by 1 base, leaving 7 bases between them. CDR1 and CDR2 (germline): SGHNT, YYREEE (reference sequence). CDR3 loop: CASSLVGGNTGELFF. In DNA form, the CDR3 reads TGTGCCAGCAGCTTGGTGGGGGGGAACACCGGGGAGCTGTTTTTT.

The genes are TRBV24-1 and TRBJ1-4; 8 bases are a match to TRBD1. V was clipped by 3 bases and J by 5 bases; unmatched bases: 4. This CDR3 is built from 15 residues. Germline V gene lookup returns CDR1 KGHDR and CDR2 SFDVKD. The CDR3 nucleotides read TGTGCCACCAGTGATGGACAGGGAAAGAATGAAAAACTGTTTTTT. Protein sequence: CATSDGQGKNEKLFF.

The chain joins TRBV6-5 to TRBJ2-1, with 9 positions matching TRBD1. J gave up 3 bases and V 7 bases, and 4 bases lay outside the gene matches. Germline loops: CDR1 MNHEY, CDR2 SVGAGI. There are 14 residues in the CDR3. The CDR3 reads CASIRDRVYNEQFF. The CDR3, as DNA: TGTGCCAGCATAAGGGACAGGGTCTACAATGAGCAGTTCTTC.